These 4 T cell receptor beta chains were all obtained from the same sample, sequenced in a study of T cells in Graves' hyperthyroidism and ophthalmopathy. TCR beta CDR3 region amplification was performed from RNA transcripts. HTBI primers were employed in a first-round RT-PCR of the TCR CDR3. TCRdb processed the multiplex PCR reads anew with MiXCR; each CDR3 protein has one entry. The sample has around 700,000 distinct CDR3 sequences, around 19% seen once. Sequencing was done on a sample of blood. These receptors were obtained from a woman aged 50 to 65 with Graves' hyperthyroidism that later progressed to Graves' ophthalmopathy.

The CDR3 DNA follows: TGCGCCAGCAGTCCGGGACAGGGGGAGGTAGATACGCAGTATTTT. This codes for CASSPGQGEVDTQYF. The genes are TRBV5-1 and TRBJ2-3; the match to TRBD1 covers 11 bases. V trimming: 5 bases; J trimming: 5 bases; junction bases outside the gene matches: 7. This CDR3 is 15 amino acids long. Germline V gene sequence: CDR1 SGHRS, CDR2 YFSETQ. The variable domain in full, with the rest retrieved from reference TRBV5-1 and TRBJ2-3, is KAGVTQTPRYLIKTRGQQVTLSCSPISGHRSVSWYQQTPGQGLQFLFEYFSETQRNKGNFPGRFSGRQFSNSRSEMNVSTLELGDSALYLCASSPGQGEVDTQYFGPGTRLTVL.

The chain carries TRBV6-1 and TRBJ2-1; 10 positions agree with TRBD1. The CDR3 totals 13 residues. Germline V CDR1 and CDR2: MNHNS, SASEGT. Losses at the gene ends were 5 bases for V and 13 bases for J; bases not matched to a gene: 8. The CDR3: CASSRSGQGTQFF. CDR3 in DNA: TGTGCCAGCAGTCGATCGGGACAGGGGACACAGTTCTTC.

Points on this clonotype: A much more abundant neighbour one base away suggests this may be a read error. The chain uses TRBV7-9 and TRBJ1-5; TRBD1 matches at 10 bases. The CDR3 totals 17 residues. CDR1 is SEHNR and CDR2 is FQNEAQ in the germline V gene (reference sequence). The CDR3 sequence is CVSSLGQGVDGNQPQHF. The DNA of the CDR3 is TGTGTCAGCAGCTTAGGACAGGGGGTCGATGGCAATCAGCCCCAGCATTTT.

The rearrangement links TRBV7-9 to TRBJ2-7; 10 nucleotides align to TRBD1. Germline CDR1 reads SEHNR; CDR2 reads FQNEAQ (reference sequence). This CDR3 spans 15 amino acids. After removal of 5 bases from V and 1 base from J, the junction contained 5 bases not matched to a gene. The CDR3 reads CASSTRTGGSYEQYF. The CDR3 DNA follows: TGTGCCAGCAGCACCCGGACAGGGGGGTCCTACGAGCAGTACTTC.